This T cell receptor beta chain was sequenced in a study of cytomegalovirus exposure and HLA in healthy donors. Germline V gives CDR1 GTSNPN, CDR2 SVGIG (reference sequence). The CDR3 length is 15 residues. V lost 0 bases and J lost 2, with 12 bases in between. The PCR was carried out with 60 Vbeta primers and 13 Jbeta primers. This table comes from immunoSEQ multiplex PCR, and its TCRdb copy is limited to in-frame clones, with some not included. In total, the table holds around 60,000 clones. The source of this sequence is a man younger than 40 in good health and CMV-seropositive. The sequenced sample was PBMCs. The chain combines TRBV30 with TRBJ2-3; D remains unclear. CDR3 region: CAWSVISLSTDTQYF. CDR3 bases: TGTGCCTGGAGTGTAATTAGCCTGTCCACAGATACGCAGTATTTT.